This paragraph covers one T cell receptor beta chain sequence. This entry belongs to a study of blood T cell repertoires in COVID-19. In the original processing: From reference gene primer amplification, estimates of nucleated cell counts were derived. Method: immunoSEQ multiplex PCR; TCRdb's copy keeps in-frame clones and lacks some. V and J calls and clone size are those listed in that table; D and trimming were worked out from the DNA. The sample holds 200,000 to 250,000 clones, roughly four fifths seen once. V was cut by 0 bases and J by 1 base, with 13 bases left in between. CDR3 length equals 18 residues. The germline gives CDR1 LNHNV, CDR2 YYDKDF (reference sequence).

This chain links TRBV15 with TRBJ2-6, with D tentatively TRBD1 (6 bases). The material sequenced was peripheral blood. This receptor was identified in a woman of 80 years or more with COVID-19, enrolled during active disease. The CDR3 DNA reads as TGTGCCACCAGCAGAGATATTAGGACAGCTTCTGGGGCCAACGTCCTGACTTTC. Its translation is CATSRDIRTASGANVLTF. Full variable domain (missing parts from reference TRBV15 and TRBJ2-6): DAMVIQNPRYQVTQFGKPVTLSCSQTLNHNVMYWYQQKSSQAPKLLFHYYDKDFNNEADTPDNFQSRRPNTSFCFLDIRSPGLGDTAMYLCATSRDIRTASGANVLTFGAGSRLTVL.